This is a list of T cell receptor beta chains from one sample in a study of early T cells in non-severe SARS-CoV-2 infection. MiXCR, applied by TCRdb to the 5' RACE reads, yields one record per CDR3 protein. The table shows some 80,000 distinct CDR3 sequences, with less than 5.5% occurring only once. Source: whole blood, taken at baseline. These receptors came from an adult who was a healthcare worker with PCR-confirmed SARS-CoV-2 infection or an uninfected control (not recorded which). Both conserved end residues are part of each CDR3. The D gene is left open where the match is weak. The size entry is marked missing in some rows and otherwise reads once, few, many or a size class.

J gene	clone size	V gene	D gene	CDR3 DNA	CDR3 protein
TRBJ2-7	.	TRBV3-1	TRBD1	TGTGCCAGCAGCCCGGACAGGGAGTACTCCTACGAGCAGTACTTC	CASSPDREYSYEQYF
TRBJ1-1	many	TRBV7-2	.	TGTGCCAGCAGCTCTACTGCGGATGGGACTGAAGCTTTCTTT	CASSSTADGTEAFF
TRBJ2-1	many	TRBV7-3	TRBD2	TGTGCCAGCAGCTTTTCGGTGACTAGCATTTCTGAGCAGTTCTTC	CASSFSVTSISEQFF
TRBJ2-2	many	TRBV30	.	TGTGCCTGGAGTTACTCCCGAACCACCGGGGAGCTGTTTTTT	CAWSYSRTTGELFF
TRBJ1-3	many	TRBV12-3/TRBV12-4	.	TGTGCCAGCAGCCCCCACCACTCTGGAAACACCATATATTTT	CASSPHHSGNTIYF
TRBJ2-5	many	TRBV5-6	TRBD2	TGTGCCAGCAGTTCTACTTGGACTAGCGGAGAAGAGACCCAGTACTTC	CASSSTWTSGEETQYF
TRBJ2-1	.	TRBV9	TRBD1	TGTGCCAGCAGCGGAAACAGGGGCAGGGATGAGCAGTTCTTC	CASSGNRGRDEQFF
TRBJ2-3	many	TRBV9	.	TGTGCCAGCAGCATCCACAGGGAGCGAGGTAACACAGATACGCAGTATTTT	CASSIHRERGNTDTQYF
TRBJ2-1	.	TRBV6-2/TRBV6-3	.	TGTGCCTCCCGCAGGGATGCCTACAATGAGCAGTTCTTC	CASRRDAYNEQFF
TRBJ1-3	few	TRBV7-9	.	TGTGCCAGCAGCTCTGGGGGCGGGACACCGACTGGAAACACCATATATTTT	CASSSGGGTPTGNTIYF
TRBJ1-1	.	TRBV10-1	.	TGCGCCAGCAGTGATTACTCGATGGAAGCTTTCTTT	CASSDYSMEAFF
TRBJ1-1	.	TRBV6-1	.	TGTGCCAGCAGTGAAGACATAGGGGCGAACACTGAAGCTTTCTTT	CASSEDIGANTEAFF
TRBJ2-5	few	TRBV7-9	.	TGTGCCAGCAGCTTAGCAGGGTCCGAGACCCAGTACTTC	CASSLAGSETQYF
TRBJ2-7	.	TRBV30	.	TGTGCCTGGAGTGTTTGGGGAGGCTACGAGCAGTACTTC	CAWSVWGGYEQYF
TRBJ2-7	few	TRBV20-1	.	TGCAGTGCCGGCGGGCTTACCTACGAGCAGTACTTC	CSAGGLTYEQYF
TRBJ2-7	many	TRBV9	.	TGTGCCAGCAGCGACAGGTTTTCCTACGAGCAGTACTTC	CASSDRFSYEQYF
TRBJ1-5	many	TRBV19	.	TGTGCCAGTAGCGCACAGGGACAGCCCCAGCATTTT	CASSAQGQPQHF
TRBJ1-6	many	TRBV13	TRBD1	TGTGCCAGCAGCTTAGACAGGGGCGCGGCGTCACCCCTCCACTTT	CASSLDRGAASPLHF
TRBJ1-4	many	TRBV27	TRBD1	TGTGCCAGCGGACAGGGGATAAGGACTAATGAAAAACTGTTTTTT	CASGQGIRTNEKLFF
TRBJ1-1	.	TRBV4-1	TRBD1	TGCGCCAGCAGCCAAGATCGGACAGGGGCCTTCCGGGAACCCTACGAAGCTTTCTTT	CASSQDRTGAFREPYEAFF
TRBJ1-2	few	TRBV28	.	TGTGCCAGCAGAATGACATTTGTGGGGGTTCACTATGGCTACACCTTC	CASRMTFVGVHYGYTF
TRBJ2-2	.	TRBV15	.	TGTGCCACCAGCAGAGACGTAGCTAGGGGGGCCGGGGAGCTGTTTTTT	CATSRDVARGAGELFF
TRBJ1-1	.	TRBV29-1	.	TGCAGCGCCCAAACAGGACTTGGTGCCACTGAAGCTTTCTTT	CSAQTGLGATEAFF
TRBJ1-5	many	TRBV19	.	TGTGCCAGTAGTATCATACTCGGGCCCCAGCATTTT	CASSIILGPQHF
TRBJ1-1	many	TRBV29-1	.	TGCAGCGGGGGGCAGGGGTCGCACACTGAAGCTTTCTTT	CSGGQGSHTEAFF
TRBJ2-3	medium-sized	TRBV24-1	.	TGTGCCACCCAACCTAGCGACCTCACAGATACGCAGTATTTT	CATQPSDLTDTQYF
TRBJ2-3	many	TRBV19	TRBD2	TGTGCCAGTAGTACCCAGACTAGCGGGGGCTACACAGATACGCAGTATTTT	CASSTQTSGGYTDTQYF
TRBJ2-1	many	TRBV7-9	.	TGTGCCAGCGGGGCGGATTACGACTACGAGCAGTTCTTC	CASGADYDYEQFF
TRBJ2-7	.	TRBV5-6	TRBD1	TGTGCCAGCAGCGGCACCCACAGGGGGCTCAGCTACGAGCAGTACTTC	CASSGTHRGLSYEQYF
TRBJ2-1	few	TRBV10-1	.	TGCGCCAGCAGTGAGCAAGGACTGCCCCCGGAGCAGTTCTTC	CASSEQGLPPEQFF
TRBJ2-1	few	TRBV10-3	.	TGTGCCATCAGTGAGTCAACACAAGCCGGGGGGCTTTCCTACAATGAGCAGTTCTTC	CAISESTQAGGLSYNEQFF
TRBJ2-5	many	TRBV7-2	.	TGTGCCAGCAGCTTAGCGGGACGGAGGGGAGAGACCCAGTACTTC	CASSLAGRRGETQYF
TRBJ2-2	.	TRBV29-1	TRBD1	TGCAGCGGGGGACAGGGAAATTCCGGGGAGCTGTTTTTT	CSGGQGNSGELFF
TRBJ2-7	many	TRBV18	.	TGTGCCAGCTCCCTAAGGGACCTGGGCTTAGACTACGAGCAGTACTTC	CASSLRDLGLDYEQYF
TRBJ2-3	many	TRBV7-8	.	TGTGCCAGCAGCTTAGTGGGCGGGCCGGGCACAGATACGCAGTATTTT	CASSLVGGPGTDTQYF
TRBJ2-5	many	TRBV20-1	TRBD2	TGCAGTGCTCACCGACTAGCGGGAGCCGGTGAGACCCAGTACTTC	CSAHRLAGAGETQYF
TRBJ1-3	.	TRBV5-4	TRBD1	TGTGCCAGCAGCAGCCTGGGACAGGGCTCTGGAAACACCATATATTTT	CASSSLGQGSGNTIYF
TRBJ2-1	.	TRBV20-1	.	TGCAGTGCTAGGGCAGGGGCGGGTGACCAGAATGAGCAGTTCTTC	CSARAGAGDQNEQFF
TRBJ2-1	many	TRBV7-9	TRBD2	TGTGCCAGCAGCTCGGGGCCCGGACTAGCGGGTTTTGAGCAGTTCTTC	CASSSGPGLAGFEQFF
TRBJ2-7	.	TRBV5-4	.	TGTGCCAGCAGCAAGGAAGCGGAGTCCTACGAGCAGTACTTC	CASSKEAESYEQYF
TRBJ2-7	few	TRBV4-2	.	TGTGCCAGCAGCCCGACGGGGTTCTACTACGAGCAGTACTTC	CASSPTGFYYEQYF
TRBJ2-5	many	TRBV7-2	TRBD2	TGTGCCAGCAGCTCTCGACTAGCGCAGTACTTC	CASSSRLAQYF
TRBJ2-2	many	TRBV7-6	.	TGTGCCAGCAGTCCAGAAGGGAGTGGACTCGCCTACACCGGGGAGCTGTTTTTT	CASSPEGSGLAYTGELFF
TRBJ2-5	few	TRBV9	TRBD2	TGTGCCAGCAGCGCGGGACTAGCGGGACGCGAGACCCAGTACTTC	CASSAGLAGRETQYF
TRBJ2-3	few	TRBV3-1	TRBD1	TGTGCCAGCAGCCCTGGACAGGGCTTCACAGATACGCAGTATTTT	CASSPGQGFTDTQYF
TRBJ2-1	.	TRBV12-3/TRBV12-4	TRBD2	TGTGCCAGCAGTTCCCGGACTAGCGGGAGTGGTGTGTTCTTC	CASSSRTSGSGVFF
TRBJ2-6	many	TRBV30	TRBD2	TGTGCCTGGAGCCCGGGGGGTCGTGGGGCCAACGTCCTGACTTTC	CAWSPGGRGANVLTF
TRBJ2-7	.	TRBV2	.	TGTGCCAGTCTTGACGGACCTATCTCCTACGAGCAGTACTTC	CASLDGPISYEQYF
TRBJ1-2	many	TRBV25-1	.	TGTGCCAGCAATGGAGGGGTAGGCTACACCTTC	CASNGGVGYTF
TRBJ2-7	many	TRBV20-1	.	TGCAGTGCTAGTAGTGGTGGGGCCTACGAGCAGTACTTC	CSASSGGAYEQYF
TRBJ2-1	few	TRBV28	.	TGTGCCAGCAGTCCACCATCGGAGGTCCCCACCTACAATGAGCAGTTCTTC	CASSPPSEVPTYNEQFF